The subject of this entry is one T cell receptor (beta chain). The sample comes from a study of blood T cell repertoires in COVID-19. Across the whole study: T cells, B-cell-depleted T cells, or PBMCs supplied cDNA or gDNA.

V lost 1 base and J 7 bases, leaving 11 bases between the germline ends. Germline V lookup: CDR1 MDHEN, CDR2 SYDVKM. This CDR3 has 14 amino acids. Profiling relied on immunoSEQ multiplex PCR, and the TCRdb table lists in-frame clones only, not all of them. The sample records a few hundred thousand clones, less than 90% being singletons. This TCR was recovered from a man aged 25 to 40 with active or convalescent COVID-19. The specimen sequenced was peripheral blood. This sequence joins TRBV28 and TRBJ1-5; D unclear. CDR3 in amino acids: CASSLSLVNQPQHF. CDR3 DNA sequence: TGTGCCAGCAGTTTATCGTTAGTGAACCAGCCCCAGCATTTT.